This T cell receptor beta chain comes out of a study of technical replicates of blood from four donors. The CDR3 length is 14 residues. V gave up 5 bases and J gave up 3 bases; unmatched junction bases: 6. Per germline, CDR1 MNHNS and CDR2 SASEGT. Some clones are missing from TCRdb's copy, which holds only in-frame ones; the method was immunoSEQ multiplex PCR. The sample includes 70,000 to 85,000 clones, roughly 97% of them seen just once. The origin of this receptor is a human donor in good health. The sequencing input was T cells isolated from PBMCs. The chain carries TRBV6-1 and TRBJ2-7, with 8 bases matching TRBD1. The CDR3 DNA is TGTGCCAGCAGTAGACAGGGGATCGGCTACGAGCAGTACTTC. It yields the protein CASSRQGIGYEQYF.